A single sample gave rise to the 10 T cell receptor beta chains below, sequenced in a study of regulatory and conventional T cells in RAG deficiency. This table comes from immunoSEQ multiplex PCR, and its TCRdb copy is limited to in-frame clones, with some not included. The sample yields 45,000 or so clones, about 90% seen once. Conventional CD4+ T cells were sorted from blood as CD25-low CD127-high cells. These data are also associated with another study on regulatory T cells. In that study: Primers: 52 TRBV forward and 13 TRBJ reverse.

The specimen was CD4+ effector T cells sorted from blood. Every receptor here comes from a human donor in good health.

This chain joins TRBV28 and TRBJ1-1; D is perhaps TRBD1 (6 bases). The CDR3 consists of 11 residues. Germline CDR1 and CDR2: MDHEN and SYDVKM. V lost 10 bases and J 4 bases, leaving 10 bases between the germline ends. The CDR3 spells CATLGATEAFF. CDR3 nucleotides: TGTGCCACCCTGGGGGCCACTGAAGCTTTCTTT.

The chain uses TRBV6-5 and TRBJ2-7; possibly TRBD1 for D (5 bases). Germline V gene data show CDR1 as MNHEY and CDR2 as SVGAGI. The CDR3 spans 14 residues. Trimming cost V 6 bases and J 1 base, with 13 bases left between them. The CDR3 DNA reads as TGTGCCAGCAGCGACAGTTCCTCTTCCTACGAGCAGTACTTC. It encodes CASSDSSSSYEQYF.

The genes are TRBV5-6 and TRBJ2-3; D gene uncertain. Germline loops: CDR1 SGHDT, CDR2 YYEEEE. Trimming took off 0 bases at V and 4 bases at J, with 3 bases between the two ends. This CDR3 is 12 amino acids long. The CDR3 DNA is TGTGCCAGCAGCTTGGTGCCAGATACGCAGTATTTT. It translates to CASSLVPDTQYF.

Comments on this clone: One end of the junction varies from germline; a read error may be responsible. The chain carries TRBV7-7 and TRBJ2-5, with 9 bases aligning to TRBD1. The CDR3 is 14 residues long. Germline V lookup: CDR1 SSHAT, CDR2 FNYEAQ (reference sequence). The CDR3 region is CASSSQGASETQYF. The CDR3 DNA reads TGTGCTAGCAGCTCACAGGGGGCTTCAGAGACCCAGTACTTC.

The CDR3 region is CASSLSGGEQYF. The CDR3 nucleotides read TGTGCCAGCAGCTTATCAGGGGGCGAGCAGTACTTC. The rearrangement links TRBV11-3 to TRBJ2-5, with 7 bases matching TRBD1. The closer fit of TRBJ2-7 to the DNA end suggests the J call may be wrong. The germline V gene has CDR1 SGHNT and CDR2 YENEEA. There are 12 residues in the CDR3.

This clone was picked up one time. J is TRBJ2-7 and V is TRBV5-6; 7 bases match TRBD2. This CDR3 has 14 residues. Germline V gene lookup returns CDR1 SGHDT and CDR2 YYEEEE. V lost 4 bases to trimming and J lost 6 bases; unmatched junction nucleotides: 10. The DNA of the CDR3 is TGTGCCAGCAGCCCCACGGGGAGGGGATCCGAGCAGTACTTC. This codes for CASSPTGRGSEQYF. Complete variable domain (other parts from reference TRBV5-6 and TRBJ2-7): DAGVTQSPTHLIKTRGQQVTLRCSPKSGHDTVSWYQQALGQGPQFIFQYYEEEERQRGNFPDRFSGHQFPNYSSELNVNALLLGDSALYLCASSPTGRGSEQYFGPGTRLTVT.

V usage is TRBV19 and J usage is TRBJ2-4; D may be TRBD1 (5 bases). Trimming shortened V by 1 base and J by 4 bases, and 5 bases separated the two germline ends. This CDR3 is built from 13 residues. In germline, CDR1 is LNHDA, CDR2 SQIVND (reference sequence). For the CDR3, the DNA is TGTGCCAGTAGTATAGGACAGAAAAACATTCAGTACTTC. Protein: CASSIGQKNIQYF. The variable domain in full, completed from reference TRBV19 and TRBJ2-4, reads DGGITQSPKYLFRKEGQNVTLSCEQNLNHDAMYWYRQDPGQGLRLIYYSQIVNDFQKGDIAEGYSVSREKKESFPLTVTSAQKNPTAFYLCASSIGQKNIQYFGAGTRLSVL.

In the case of this clone: Mismatch with germline at one junction end may stem from a read error. This CDR3 is also generated by other DNA sequences in the sample. The chain couples TRBV9 to TRBJ2-1, with 7 bases that match TRBD2. The CDR3 has 17 amino acids. Germline V gene lookup returns CDR1 SGDLS and CDR2 YYNGEE. CDR3 sequence: CASSVVGGSGLSNEQFF. CDR3 DNA sequence: TGCGCCAGCAGCGTAGTGGGGGGGAGTGGACTTAGCAATGAGCAGTTCTTC.

This clone is a singleton in its sample. The chain employs TRBV5-1 and TRBJ2-7; TRBD1 matches 8 bases. The germline CDR1 and CDR2 sequences are SGHRS and YFSETQ. The V segment lost 1 base and the J segment 3 bases; nucleotides outside the gene matches: 3. This CDR3 is 14 amino acids long. CDR3 DNA sequence: TGCGCCAGCAGCTTGAGGACAGGGAACTACGAGCAGTACTTC. Its protein product is CASSLRTGNYEQYF.

The chain's CDR3 is CASSLGRLNTEAFF. The DNA for the CDR3 is TGTGCCAGCAGTTTGGGGCGGCTGAACACTGAAGCTTTCTTT. The chain is built from TRBV27 and TRBJ1-1, with a possible D match to TRBD1 (5 bases). This CDR3 is built from 14 residues. Germline values: CDR1 MNHEY, CDR2 SMNVEV (reference sequence). The V end was cut by 3 bases, the J end by 0 bases, with 8 bases between.